The 22 T cell receptor beta chains listed next were all sequenced from one sample in a study of lung T cells in sarcoidosis with Löfgren's syndrome. Using its own MiXCR run on the reads, TCRdb lists one record per CDR3 protein. The data contain some 730 distinct CDR3 sequences, roughly 21% of them singletons. Sequencing was performed on CD4+ T cells from PBMCs. These receptors came from a human donor with sarcoidosis (Löfgren's syndrome or another form), or a control subject (not recorded which).

A remark on this clonotype: This sequence may be a read error, since a much larger clone differs from it by one base. The rearrangement uses TRBV12-3 or TRBV12-4 and TRBJ1-2, with 7 positions matching TRBD1. This CDR3 comprises 16 residues. CDR3 in amino acids: CAGSLAPLGQIGGYTF. In DNA form, the CDR3 reads TGTGCCGGCAGTTTAGCGCCACTGGGACAGATAGGTGGCTACACCTTC.

In this sample, this clonotype is large. The chain links TRBV2 to TRBJ1-5; the D gene is possibly TRBD1 (5 bases). The CDR3 is made up of 13 amino acids. Germline V gives CDR1 SNHLY, CDR2 FYNNEI. V dropped 6 bases and J dropped 1 base, with 7 bases sitting between them. The CDR3 here is CASSGDSNQPQHF. CDR3 in DNA: TGTGCCAGCAGCGGGGACAGCAATCAGCCCCAGCATTTT.

As regards this clonotype: A much larger clone lies one base from this, so it may be a read error. The rearrangement links TRBV2 to TRBJ2-7, with D perhaps given as TRBD1 or TRBD2 (5 bases each). The length of the CDR3 is 12 residues. The germline V gene has CDR1 SNHLY and CDR2 FYNNEI. This CDR3 is CASNEEGYEQYF. CDR3 nucleotides: TGTGCCAGCAATGAAGAGGGGTACGAGCAGTACTTC.

This clonotype came up a few times. This chain uses TRBV29-1 with TRBJ1-1; D not certain. V lost 4 bases and J 4 bases, leaving 13 bases between the germline ends. Germline V gives CDR1 SQVTM, CDR2 ANQGSEA. The CDR3 length is 13 residues. The CDR3 protein is CSVVPGYGTEAFF. Here the CDR3 DNA reads TGCAGCGTTGTGCCGGGGTACGGCACTGAAGCTTTCTTT.

The chain links TRBV4-3 to TRBJ2-5, with D perhaps assigned TRBD1 or TRBD2 (5 bases each). The V gene lost 0 bases and the J gene lost 5 bases, with 7 bases spanning the gap. This CDR3 is 13 amino acids long. Germline CDR1 reads LGHNA; CDR2 reads YSLEER. CDR3 in DNA: TGCGCCAGCAGCCAAGACCGGGGCGAGACCCAGTACTTC. Protein sequence: CASSQDRGETQYF.

This clonotype has only a few counts. V and J are TRBV25-1 and TRBJ1-2; a weak D match, TRBD1 (6 bases). V lost 7 bases and J 7 bases, leaving 13 bases between the germline ends. Per germline, CDR1 MGHDK and CDR2 SYGVNS. The CDR3 is 12 residues long. CDR3 in amino acids: CASMGADIGYTF. Here the CDR3 DNA reads TGTGCCAGCATGGGGGCGGACATTGGCTACACCTTC.

This clonotype ranks as large. V is TRBV4-1 and J is TRBJ2-3, with D perhaps matching TRBD1 or TRBD2 (7 bases each). Trimming left V 4 bases short and J 6 bases short, with 14 bases between. CDR1 and CDR2 (germline): MGHRA, YSYEKL. The CDR3 has 14 residues. CDR3 sequence (DNA): TGCGCCAGCAGCCTAGGGGGCGGGGGCGATACGCAGTATTTT. As protein: CASSLGGGGDTQYF.

As for this clonotype: A read error may be the cause here, since a much bigger clone is one base away. This sequence joins TRBV20-1 and TRBJ1-1, with D unclear. The germline CDR1 and CDR2 sequences are DFQATT and SNEGSKA (reference sequence). The CDR3 covers 11 residues. CDR3 sequence: CGARAKGSAFF. CDR3 DNA: TGCGGTGCTAGAGCCAAGGGTTCGGCTTTCTTT.

With respect to this clonotype: A read error may explain this, as a much larger clone is one base away. This sequence joins TRBV20-1 and TRBJ1-1; no reliable D call. CDR1 DFQATT and CDR2 SNEGSKA come from the germline V gene (reference sequence). The CDR3 spans 11 residues. Trimming left V 1 base short and J 13 bases short, with 13 bases between. CDR3 protein: CSARAKGSVFF. CDR3 sequence (DNA): TGCAGTGCTAGAGCCAAGGGTTCGGTTTTCTTT.

By share of the sample, this clonotype is large. This chain uses TRBV11-2 with TRBJ2-5, with D uncertain. Per germline, CDR1 SGHAT and CDR2 FQNNGV. Trimming left V 5 bases short and J 4 bases short, with 11 bases between. The CDR3 consists of 13 residues. The CDR3 is CASSPERAETQYF. In nucleotides, the CDR3 is TGTGCCAGCAGCCCCGAAAGGGCAGAGACCCAGTACTTC.

This clonotype is large (0.1 to 1%) within its sample. V is TRBV7-2 and J is TRBJ2-1; no definite D call. This CDR3 has 12 amino acids. Germline V gene data show CDR1 as SGHTA and CDR2 as FQGNSA. The ends were cut back, 1 base at V and 9 bases at J, with 7 bases in the middle. CDR3 amino acids: CASSLDDAEQFF. CDR3 in DNA: TGTGCCAGCAGCTTAGATGATGCTGAGCAGTTCTTC.

This chain uses TRBV4-1 with TRBJ1-2, with 9 bases that match TRBD1. CDR3 size: 14 residues. The V and J ends lost 4 bases and 7 bases, in that order; junction bases with no gene match: 7. Per germline, CDR1 MGHRA and CDR2 YSYEKL. The CDR3 spells CASSLGTGRIGYTF. CDR3 nucleotides: TGCGCCAGCAGCCTAGGGACAGGGAGAATTGGCTACACCTTC.

This clonotype was recorded a few times. This chain joins TRBV5-6 and TRBJ2-3, with D perhaps being TRBD1 or TRBD2 (6 bases each). CDR3 length: 14 residues. V was pared by 0 bases and J by 9 bases, with 14 bases between. CDR1 SGHDT and CDR2 YYEEEE come from the germline V gene. CDR3 DNA: TGTGCCAGCAGCTTGGGGGGGGCTAGAAACACGCAGTATTTT. It translates to CASSLGGARNTQYF.

A note on this clonotype: Without the conserved terminal phenylalanine or tryptophan, this CDR3 likely stems from a read error. This chain connects TRBV28 to TRBJ1-2; tentative D call: TRBD1 (6 bases). Germline assignment: CDR1 MDHEN and CDR2 SYDVKM. Trimming shortened V by 2 bases and J by 7 bases, and 17 bases separated the two germline ends. The CDR3 is made up of 15 amino acids. CDR3: CASSLNGGITAGYTL. The CDR3 coding sequence is TGTGCCAGCAGTTTAAATGGGGGCATTACGGCTGGCTACACCCTC.

The table lists this clonotype with a few counts. The chain has TRBV7-8 and TRBJ1-2, with 8 bases identical to TRBD1. V shed 5 bases, J shed 7 bases, and the junction held 18 bases outside the gene matches. The CDR3 totals 17 residues. Looked up from germline, CDR1 is SGHVS and CDR2 is FQNEAQ. This CDR3 reads CASSPGGAGGMIGGYTF. DNA for the CDR3: TGTGCCAGCAGCCCCGGGGGGGCAGGGGGCATGATTGGTGGCTACACCTTC.

This chain links TRBV12-3 or TRBV12-4 with TRBJ2-7; 7 nucleotides align to TRBD1. V gave up 5 bases and J gave up 4 bases; unmatched junction bases: 5. The CDR3 spans 13 residues. The CDR3: CASSLTRGYEQYF. For the CDR3, the DNA is TGTGCCAGCAGTCTCACCAGGGGGTACGAGCAGTACTTC.

This clonotype showed up just a few times. This chain links TRBV13 with TRBJ2-5; D is unclear. V was cut by 5 bases and J by 5 bases, with 9 bases left in between. The CDR3 totals 12 residues. Per germline, CDR1 PRHDT and CDR2 FYEKMQ (reference sequence). CDR3 residues: CASSRLRETQYF. The DNA of the CDR3 is TGTGCCAGCAGCCGCCTCCGCGAGACCCAGTACTTC.

By its share, this clonotype is large. The chain employs TRBV11-2 and TRBJ1-1; 7 nucleotides agree with TRBD1. The J segment lost 0 bases and the V segment lost 6 bases, leaving 13 bases of the junction unmatched. This CDR3 spans 17 amino acids. Germline CDR1 and CDR2: SGHAT and FQNNGV. DNA for the CDR3: TGTGCCAGCAGACGCGCTGGGCAGGGGGGATTGAACACTGAAGCTTTCTTT. It codes for CASRRAGQGGLNTEAFF.

To note about this clonotype: A much more abundant neighbour one base away suggests this may be a read error. The rearrangement links TRBV2 to TRBJ2-3; maybe TRBD1 (5 bases). V lost 7 bases and J 1 base, leaving 12 bases between the germline ends. There are 14 residues in the CDR3. Germline CDR1 reads SNHLY; CDR2 reads FYNNEI. The CDR3 DNA sequence: TGTGCCAGCAAGGATGGGGCTGGCACAGATACGCAGTATTTT. It translates to CASKDGAGTDTQYF.

The genes are TRBV4-1 and TRBJ1-1; D gene uncertain. V gave up 4 bases and J gave up 1 base, with 16 bases separating them. The CDR3 contains 16 residues. The germline V gene has CDR1 MGHRA and CDR2 YSYEKL. This CDR3 is CASSRGGEVRNTEAFF. CDR3 nucleotides: TGCGCCAGCAGCCGGGGAGGAGAGGTTCGGAACACTGAAGCTTTCTTT.

The chain is built from TRBV20-1 and TRBJ2-7; possibly TRBD1 for D (5 bases). Germline V gene sequence: CDR1 DFQATT, CDR2 SNEGSKA (reference sequence). The CDR3 consists of 12 residues. Trimming stripped 0 bases from V and 5 bases from J, with 8 bases between. CDR3 DNA sequence: TGCAGTGCTAGAGATCAGACAGACGAGCAGTACTTC. This codes for CSARDQTDEQYF.

The sample holds a few counts of this clonotype. The chain links TRBV28 to TRBJ2-3, with TRBD1 as a possible D gene (6 bases). Between the trimmed V and J ends, which lost 5 bases and 5 bases, there was a span of 14 bases. The germline V gene has CDR1 MDHEN and CDR2 SYDVKM. There are 14 residues in the CDR3. The CDR3 DNA sequence: TGTGCCAGCAGTCGTAGGGGGTCTGGAGATACGCAGTATTTT. This encodes CASSRRGSGDTQYF.